A single sample is the source of the 9 T cell receptor beta chains below, sequenced in a study of spatial heterogeneity in lung cancer. Whole-study results and caveats: Mutation counts in tumors were tracked by counts of expanded intratumoral alpha and beta TCRs.

Time point described: sample taken at primary tumor resection. These receptors have no known antigen. TCRdb reanalysed the 5' RACE reads using MiXCR and keeps one entry per CDR3 protein. The table includes about 18,000 distinct CDR3 sequences, 9.5% to 10% detected once. The sample in question was lung tumor tissue, obtained at surgery. The receptors come from a female donor with early-stage non-small cell lung cancer.

At least ten counts were recorded for this clonotype. Being off target in a library aimed at alpha chains, this beta chain has a size of little meaning. Here the CDR3 reads CASRLRTGVSEQYF. CDR3 nucleotides: TGTGCCAGTCGTCTTCGGACAGGGGTCTCCGAGCAGTACTTC. This chain uses TRBV6-5 with TRBJ2-7, with 9 bases that match TRBD1. Germline V CDR1 and CDR2: MNHEY, SVGAGI. This CDR3 region has 14 residues. V dropped 9 bases and J dropped 6; count of bases not matched to a gene: 12.

By proportion, this clonotype is medium-sized. For a library built for alpha chains, this beta chain is a stray read; little rests on its size. The chain carries TRBV5-1 and TRBJ1-4, with D unresolved. Germline lookup yields CDR1 SGHRS and CDR2 YFSETQ. Trimming cost V 1 base and J 5 bases, with 15 bases left between them. The CDR3 has 16 residues. Written as DNA, the CDR3 is TGCGCCAGCAGCTTGAGGCCCCCGGGCTTAAATGAAAAACTGTTTTTT. Protein product: CASSLRPPGLNEKLFF. The entire variable domain, with the rest obtained from reference TRBV5-1 and TRBJ1-4, is as follows: KAGVTQTPRYLIKTRGQQVTLSCSPISGHRSVSWYQQTPGQGLQFLFEYFSETQRNKGNFPGRFSGRQFSNSRSEMNVSTLELGDSALYLCASSLRPPGLNEKLFFGSGTQLSVL.

Details on this clonotype: The library was designed around alpha chains, so this beta chain is a stray read whose abundance carries little weight. For the CDR3, the DNA is TGTGCCAGCAGATCGGGGGGCCAGGCTTACAATGAGCAGTTCTTC. Amino acid sequence: CASRSGGQAYNEQFF. This chain uses TRBV7-2 with TRBJ2-1; D possibly corresponds to TRBD2 (7 bases). The V end lost 6 bases, the J end lost 4 bases, and 16 bases lay between the germline ends. The CDR3 covers 15 residues. Germline V lookup: CDR1 SGHTA, CDR2 FQGNSA.

Ten or more counts support this clonotype. This beta chain is off target for a library built for alpha chains, so its abundance means little. This chain links TRBV29-1 with TRBJ1-2, with D perhaps matching TRBD1 (5 bases). The germline CDR1 and CDR2 sequences are SQVTM and ANQGSEA. The V end was cut by 7 bases, the J end by 6 bases, with 18 bases between. The CDR3 extends over 13 amino acids. The CDR3 region has the DNA TGCAGCGCCGTCCCGGGGCGAGGGAATGGCTACACCTTC. Its translation is CSAVPGRGNGYTF. Based on the CDR3 plus reference TRBV29-1 and TRBJ1-2, the full variable domain is SAVISQKPSRDICQRGTSLTIQCQVDSQVTMMFWYRQQPGQSLTLIATANQGSEATYESGFVIDKFPISRPNLTFSTLTVSNMSPEDSSIYLCSAVPGRGNGYTFGSGTRLTVV.

As concerns this clonotype: This may be a read error: a much more frequent sequence differs by one nucleotide. This beta chain is off target for a library built for alpha chains, so its abundance means little. The chain uses TRBV5-1 and TRBJ2-3; maybe TRBD1 (6 bases). Germline assignment: CDR1 SGHRS and CDR2 YFSETQ. The CDR3 runs 16 residues. In DNA form, the CDR3 reads TGCACCAGCACCTTACCCTCCTCAGGGGTGACAGATACGCAGTATTTT. It yields the protein CTSTLPSSGVTDTQYF.

By share of the sample, this clonotype is medium-sized. This beta chain was picked up by a library intended for alpha chains and is off target, so its count carries little meaning. The chain recombines TRBV6-2 or TRBV6-3 with TRBJ2-5, with D hard to call. Germline-derived CDR1 and CDR2 are MNHEY and SVGEGT. V was cut by 5 bases and J by 1 base, with 5 bases left in between. The CDR3 contains 12 residues. The DNA for the CDR3 is TGTGCCAGCAGTGATTCCCAAGAGACCCAGTACTTC. This codes for CASSDSQETQYF.

In the case of this clonotype: One junction end disagrees with the germline gene, perhaps due to a read error. For a library built for alpha chains, this beta chain is a stray read; little rests on its size. The chain carries TRBV5-1 and TRBJ2-1; D may be TRBD1 (5 bases). From germline, CDR1 is SGHRS and CDR2 YFSETQ. The CDR3 loop spans 14 amino acids. CDR3 sequence: CVSSPEDSYNEQFF. CDR3 nucleotide sequence: TGCGTCAGCAGCCCAGAAGACAGTTACAATGAGCAGTTCTTC.

Concerning this clonotype itself: The library was prepared for alpha chains; this beta chain is a stray read, so its frequency means little. The genes are TRBV5-1 and TRBJ1-1; D call uncertain. Trimming removed 0 bases at V and 6 bases at J, with 12 bases between. Germline V gene lookup returns CDR1 SGHRS and CDR2 YFSETQ. The CDR3 length is 14 residues. The chain's CDR3 is CASSLDPRGAEAFF. As DNA, the CDR3 is TGCGCCAGCAGCTTGGACCCTCGTGGGGCTGAAGCTTTCTTT.

Note on this clonotype: This beta chain was picked up by a library intended for alpha chains and is off target, so its count carries little meaning. The chain combines TRBV4-1 with TRBJ1-2, with a tentative D call TRBD1 (6 bases). V was cut by 4 bases and J by 3 bases, with 18 bases left in between. The CDR3 length is 16 residues. The germline V gene encodes CDR1 MGHRA and CDR2 YSYEKL. CDR3 protein: CASSRHGQGIDYGYTF. The CDR3, as DNA: TGCGCCAGCAGCCGCCACGGGCAGGGGATCGACTATGGCTACACCTTC.